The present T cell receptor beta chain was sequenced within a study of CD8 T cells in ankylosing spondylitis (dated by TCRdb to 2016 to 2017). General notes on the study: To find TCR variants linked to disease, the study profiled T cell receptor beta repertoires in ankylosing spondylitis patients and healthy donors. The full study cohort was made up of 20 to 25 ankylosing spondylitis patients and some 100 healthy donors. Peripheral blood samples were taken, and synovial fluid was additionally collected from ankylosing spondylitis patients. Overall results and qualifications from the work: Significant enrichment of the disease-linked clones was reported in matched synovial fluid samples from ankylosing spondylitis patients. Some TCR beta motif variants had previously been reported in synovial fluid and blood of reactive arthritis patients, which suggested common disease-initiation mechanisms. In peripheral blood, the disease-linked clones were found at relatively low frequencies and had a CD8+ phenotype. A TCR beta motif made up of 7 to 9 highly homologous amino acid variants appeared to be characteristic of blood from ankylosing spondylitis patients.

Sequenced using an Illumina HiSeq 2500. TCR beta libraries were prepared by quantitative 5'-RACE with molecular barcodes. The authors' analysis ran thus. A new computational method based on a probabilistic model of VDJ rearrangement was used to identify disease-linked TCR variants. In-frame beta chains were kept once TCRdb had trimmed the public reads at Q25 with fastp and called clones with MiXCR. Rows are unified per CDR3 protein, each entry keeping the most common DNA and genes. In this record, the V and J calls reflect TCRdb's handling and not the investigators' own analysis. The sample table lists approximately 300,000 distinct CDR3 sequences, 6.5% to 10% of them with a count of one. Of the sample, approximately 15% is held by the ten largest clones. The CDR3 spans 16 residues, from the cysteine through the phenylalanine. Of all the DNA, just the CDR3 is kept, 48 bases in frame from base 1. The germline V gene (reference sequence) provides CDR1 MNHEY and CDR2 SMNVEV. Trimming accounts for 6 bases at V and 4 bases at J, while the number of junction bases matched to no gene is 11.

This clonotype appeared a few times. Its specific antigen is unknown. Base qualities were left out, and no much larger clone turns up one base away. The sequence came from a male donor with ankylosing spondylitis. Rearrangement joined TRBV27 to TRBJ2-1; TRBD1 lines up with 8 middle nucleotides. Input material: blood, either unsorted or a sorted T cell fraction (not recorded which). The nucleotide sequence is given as TGTGCCAGCAGAACCCTCTGGGGGACAGGATACAATGAGCAGTTCTTC. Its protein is CASRTLWGTGYNEQFF.